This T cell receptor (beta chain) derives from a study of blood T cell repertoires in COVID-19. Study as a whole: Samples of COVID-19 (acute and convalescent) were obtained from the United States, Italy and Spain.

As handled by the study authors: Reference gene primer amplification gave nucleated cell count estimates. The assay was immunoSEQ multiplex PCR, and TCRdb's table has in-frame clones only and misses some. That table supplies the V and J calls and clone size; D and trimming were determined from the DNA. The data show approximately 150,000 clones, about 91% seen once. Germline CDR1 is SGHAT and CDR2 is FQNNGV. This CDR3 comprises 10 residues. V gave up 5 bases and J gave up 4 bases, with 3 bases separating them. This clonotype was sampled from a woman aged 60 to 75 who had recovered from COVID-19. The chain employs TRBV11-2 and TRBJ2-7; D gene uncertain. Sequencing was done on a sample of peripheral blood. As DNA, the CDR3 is TGTGCCAGCAGCGAGTACGAGCAGTACTTC. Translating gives CASSEYEQYF.